These 32 T cell receptor beta chains share one sample of origin, sequenced in a study of blood T cells in healthy people across ages. PCR was performed a second time for about 7 to 11 cycles using a sample-barcoded 5' primer and a J-beta primer mix. TCRdb independently ran MiXCR on the 5' RACE reads; one entry per CDR3 protein. This sample has fewer than 700,000 distinct CDR3 sequences, with around 43% found just once. Sample: blood. Every receptor here comes from a man at least 80 years old in good health.

In this sample, this clonotype turned up many times. The chain recombines TRBV15 with TRBJ2-1; TRBD2 might be the D (6 bases). Germline CDR1 and CDR2: LNHNV and YYDKDF (reference sequence). The CDR3 is 13 amino acids. Deletions cut 6 bases from V and 9 bases from J, with 15 bases between. The CDR3, as DNA: TGTGCCACCAGGAAGGCGGGGTTAGGTGAGCAGTTCTTC. Amino acids: CATRKAGLGEQFF.

The V and J genes are TRBV29-1 and TRBJ1-2, with unresolved D. The length of the CDR3 is 16 residues. The V end was cut by 1 base, the J end by 0 bases, with 15 bases between. Germline lookup yields CDR1 SQVTM and CDR2 ANQGSEA. The CDR3 coding sequence is TGCAGCGTTGAAGGGGGTGTTGGTCCCTCTAACTATGGCTACACCTTC. It specifies CSVEGGVGPSNYGYTF.

V and J are TRBV10-1 and TRBJ1-1, with D tentatively TRBD1 (6 bases). The CDR3 extends over 13 amino acids. V lost 5 bases, J lost 7 bases, and 14 bases lay in between. Germline V gene data show CDR1 as WNHNN and CDR2 as SYGVQD (reference sequence). CDR3 sequence (DNA): TGCGCCAGCAGTTCGGACAGAAAGCTTGAAGCTTTCTTT. Its translation is CASSSDRKLEAFF.

As for this clonotype: A much larger clone lies a single base off, so this may be a read error. The V call is TRBV7-2, the J call TRBJ2-3; D is uncertain. Germline loops: CDR1 SGHTA, CDR2 FQGNSA. This CDR3 is 14 amino acids long. CDR3 sequence reads: CASILEWGTDTQYF. CDR3 sequence (DNA): TGTGCCAGCATCTTAGAATGGGGCACAGATACGCAGTATTTT.

This clonotype has a handful of counts. The chain links TRBV6-1 to TRBJ1-5, with D uncertain. Germline V CDR1 and CDR2: MNHNS, SASEGT. V lost 0 bases, J lost 5 bases, and 11 bases lay in between. This CDR3 has 15 amino acids. This CDR3 reads CASSEAHWRHQPQHF. CDR3 nucleotides: TGTGCCAGCAGTGAAGCTCACTGGCGGCATCAGCCCCAGCATTTT.

This clonotype turned up a few times. At one boundary the junction diverges from the germline segment, which might be a read error. The chain links TRBV5-1 to TRBJ2-1, with D possibly TRBD1 on 6 matching bases. The CDR3 sequence is 16 residues long. CDR1 SGHRS and CDR2 YFSETQ come from the germline V gene. CDR3: CASNLRGGPGDFGQFF. CDR3 nucleotides: TGCGCCAGCAACTTGAGAGGGGGACCAGGGGATTTTGGGCAGTTCTTC.

Remarks on this clonotype: Given a much more abundant clone one base away, this may be a read error. V and J are TRBV29-1 and TRBJ1-1, with D hard to call. This CDR3 contains 12 residues. In germline, CDR1 is SQVTM, CDR2 ANQGSEA. V lost 4 bases, J lost 1 base, and 7 bases lay in between. CDR3 sequence (DNA): TGCAGCGTTGGACGGACGAACACTGAAGCTTTCTTT. Residues: CSVGRTNTEAFF.

This clonotype came up many times. The chain couples TRBV5-1 to TRBJ2-3; D remains unclear. Germline V gene lookup returns CDR1 SGHRS and CDR2 YFSETQ. The V gene lost 4 bases and the J gene lost 1 base, with 10 bases spanning the gap. The CDR3 totals 14 residues. The CDR3 sequence: CASSPQAGTDTQYF. Here the CDR3 DNA reads TGCGCCAGCAGCCCCCAGGCAGGCACAGATACGCAGTATTTT.

This clonotype was picked up one time. V is TRBV6-2 or TRBV6-3 and J is TRBJ2-2, with D possibly matching TRBD1 (6 bases). In germline, CDR1 is MNHEY, CDR2 SVGEGT. This CDR3 has 14 amino acids. The V end was cut by 7 bases, the J end by 3 bases, with 12 bases between. CDR3 DNA: TGTGCCAGCAACAGGGAAGAATACACCGGGGAGCTGTTTTTT. As protein: CASNREEYTGELFF.

With respect to this clonotype: A read error may be the cause here, since a much bigger clone is one base away. The chain is built from TRBV7-9 and TRBJ2-3, with D unresolved. The germline gives CDR1 SEHNR, CDR2 FQNEAQ (reference sequence). The CDR3 has 12 residues. DNA of the CDR3: TGTGCCGGCAGCTTCAGCACAGATACGCAGTATTTT. Residues: CAGSFSTDTQYF.

V and J are TRBV7-9 and TRBJ2-1, with D perhaps TRBD2 (5 bases). CDR1 and CDR2 from the germline V gene are SEHNR and FQNEAQ (reference sequence). The CDR3 runs to 13 residues. V dropped 5 bases and J dropped 8 bases, with 13 bases sitting between them. CDR3 amino acids: CASSRRTFDEQFF. CDR3 sequence (DNA): TGTGCCAGCAGCCGACGGACTTTCGATGAGCAGTTCTTC.

For this clonotype: The junction and the germline gene differ at one end; a read error may be behind it. The genes are TRBV6-2 or TRBV6-3 and TRBJ2-7; TRBD2 is a possible D gene (6 bases). The CDR3 sequence is 14 residues long. Germline V gene sequence: CDR1 MNHEY, CDR2 SVGEGT. CDR3 protein: CASSFRTNSYERYF. CDR3 coding DNA: TGTGCCAGCAGTTTCCGGACTAATTCCTACGAGCGGTACTTC.

As regards this clonotype: This may be a read error, as it is one base from a much larger clone. This chain joins TRBV10-3 and TRBJ2-3, with D hard to call. The germline CDR1 and CDR2 sequences are ENHRY and SYGVKD. CDR3 length equals 13 residues. Trimming removed 8 bases from V and 4 bases from J, with 13 bases in between. The CDR3, as DNA: TGTGCCATCCAGGCAGGATCCGCAGATACGCAGTATTTT. This codes for CAIQAGSADTQYF.

This chain links TRBV7-2 with TRBJ2-5; perhaps TRBD2 as D (5 bases). Trimming shortened V by 2 bases and J by 5 bases, and 15 bases separated the two germline ends. The CDR3 is made up of 15 amino acids. CDR1 and CDR2 (germline): SGHTA, FQGNSA. In DNA, the CDR3 is TGTGCCAGCAGCTTACTCGAGGGAGTGGGGGAGACCCAGTACTTC. Residues: CASSLLEGVGETQYF.

This clonotype appeared a few times. J is TRBJ2-7 and V is TRBV7-9; TRBD2 aligns across 10 bases. The V and J ends lost 5 bases and 4 bases, in that order; junction bases with no gene match: 8. CDR3 length: 15 amino acids. Germline V lookup: CDR1 SEHNR, CDR2 FQNEAQ (reference sequence). The CDR3 loop reads CASSGQLAGDYEQYF. The CDR3 DNA sequence: TGTGCCAGCAGCGGGCAGCTAGCGGGAGATTACGAGCAGTACTTC.

Note on this clonotype: A junction boundary mismatches the germline segment, possibly from a read error. The chain links TRBV20-1 to TRBJ1-5; 7 positions agree with TRBD1. The CDR3 consists of 14 residues. Germline loops: CDR1 DFQATT, CDR2 SNEGSKA (reference sequence). The DNA of the CDR3 is TGCAGTGCGGCCAGGGGGAGGGGCAATCGGCCCCAGCATTTT. It encodes CSAARGRGNRPQHF.

This clonotype was observed a handful of times. The chain joins TRBV5-1 to TRBJ2-5, with D tentatively TRBD1 (6 bases). The germline V and J ends were trimmed by 2 bases and 5 bases, with 13 bases remaining between them. This CDR3 has 14 amino acids. The germline gives CDR1 SGHRS, CDR2 YFSETQ. CDR3 sequence (DNA): TGCGCCAGCAGCTTAATGGCAGGGGAGGAGACCCAGTACTTC. Encoded protein: CASSLMAGEETQYF.

The chain couples TRBV20-1 to TRBJ2-1; 13 bases align to TRBD2. From germline, CDR1 is DFQATT and CDR2 SNEGSKA (reference sequence). Losses at the gene ends were 3 bases for V and 10 bases for J; bases not matched to a gene: 12. The CDR3 has 16 amino acids. The CDR3 nucleotides read TGCAGTGCTAGGAGGCCACTAGCGGGAGGGCCGTCAGAGCAGTTCTTC. Protein: CSARRPLAGGPSEQFF.

The gene calls are TRBV7-2 and TRBJ2-3; D unclear. The CDR3 runs to 16 residues. The ends were cut back, 6 bases at V and 0 bases at J, with 16 bases in the middle. The germline CDR1 and CDR2 sequences are SGHTA and FQGNSA. The CDR3 nucleotides read TGTGCCAGCAGGTTGGGCCGGACCCCTAGCACAGATACGCAGTATTTT. This codes for CASRLGRTPSTDTQYF.

A word on this clonotype: Compared with germline, one end of the junction differs, possibly owing to a read error. The chain is built from TRBV7-9 and TRBJ2-3; TRBD2 matches 9 bases. Per germline, CDR1 SEHNR and CDR2 FQNEAQ (reference sequence). CDR3 size: 16 residues. This chain's CDR3 is CVSSRSAGGPPDTQYF. The CDR3, as DNA: TGTGTCAGCAGCCGTTCGGCGGGGGGGCCCCCAGATACGCAGTATTTT.

The rearrangement links TRBV11-1 to TRBJ2-3; TRBD2 is a possible D gene (5 bases). Per germline, CDR1 SGHAT and CDR2 FQDESV (reference sequence). V shed 1 base and J shed 4 bases, with 18 bases lying between them. The CDR3 is 17 residues long. The CDR3 spells CASSLVYRGSYSDTQYF. The CDR3 nucleotides read TGTGCCAGCAGCTTAGTTTATCGCGGGTCGTACTCAGATACGCAGTATTTT. Full variable domain (rest looked up from reference TRBV11-1 and TRBJ2-3): EAEVAQSPRYKITEKSQAVAFWCDPISGHATLYWYRQILGQGPELLVQFQDESVVDDSQLPKDRFSAERLKGVDSTLKIQPAELGDSAMYLCASSLVYRGSYSDTQYFGPGTRLTVL.

The chain carries TRBV7-3 and TRBJ2-1; perhaps TRBD2 as D (6 bases). The length of the CDR3 is 16 residues. Germline V gene sequence: CDR1 SGHTA, CDR2 FQGTGA. V was pared by 1 base and J by 2 bases, with 12 bases between. In DNA form, the CDR3 reads TGTGCCAGCAGCTTAATGGGGGGATCCCCCTACAATGAGCAGTTCTTC. Protein product: CASSLMGGSPYNEQFF.

Concerning this clonotype: One junction end does not reproduce the germline sequence, and a read error may be involved. The gene calls are TRBV24-1 and TRBJ2-1, with 9 bases lining up with TRBD1. CDR3 size: 18 residues. CDR1 is KGHDR and CDR2 is SFDVKD in the germline V gene. CDR3 bases: TGCGCCACCAGTGACAATTCCGGGACAGGGATTGGTAACAATGAGCAGTTCTTC. Translating it yields CATSDNSGTGIGNNEQFF.

This rearrangement joins TRBV12-3 or TRBV12-4 to TRBJ1-3; no clear D. Trimming pared 3 bases from V and 0 bases from J, leaving 6 bases between. This CDR3 region has 14 residues. CDR3 coding DNA: TGTGCCAGCAGTTTCTATAGCTCTGGAAACACCATATATTTT. Protein sequence: CASSFYSSGNTIYF.

This chain links TRBV7-6 with TRBJ2-2; 7 bases agree with TRBD1. CDR1 and CDR2 (germline): SGHVS, FNYEAQ. The CDR3 loop spans 15 amino acids. With 1 base clipped from V and 6 bases from J, the junction kept 5 bases outside the gene matches. The CDR3 DNA reads TGTGCCAGCAGCTTAGGTCCGACAGGGTCCGGGGAGCTGTTTTTT. As protein: CASSLGPTGSGELFF. The full variable domain, rest sourced from reference TRBV7-6 and TRBJ2-2, is GAGVSQSPRYKVTKRGQDVALRCDPISGHVSLYWYRQALGQGPEFLTYFNYEAQQDKSGLPNDRFSAERPEGSISTLTIQRTEQRDSAMYRCASSLGPTGSGELFFGEGSRLTVL.

This clonotype has only a few counts. CDR3 loop: CASSRGGLEYQETQYF. The CDR3 DNA reads as TGTGCCAGCAGCCGGGGGGGGCTAGAGTACCAAGAGACCCAGTACTTC. The chain has TRBV7-2 and TRBJ2-5; TRBD2 matches 8 bases. V lost 5 bases to trimming and J lost 0 bases; unmatched junction nucleotides: 8. Looked up from germline, CDR1 is SGHTA and CDR2 is FQGNSA. CDR3 length: 16 residues.

The chain links TRBV19 to TRBJ1-4; possible D gene TRBD1, 5 bases. The CDR3 length is 15 residues. Germline lookup yields CDR1 LNHDA and CDR2 SQIVND (reference sequence). V was cut by 7 bases and J by 3 bases, with 15 bases left in between. CDR3 protein: CASTEQGTSNEKLFF. The DNA for the CDR3 is TGTGCCAGTACCGAACAAGGGACTTCTAATGAAAAACTGTTTTTT.

V is TRBV20-1 and J is TRBJ2-5; the match to TRBD1 covers 7 bases. Germline CDR1 DFQATT, CDR2 SNEGSKA (reference sequence). The CDR3 has 17 amino acids. V was pared by 0 bases and J by 4 bases, with 14 bases of the junction left unmatched. The chain's CDR3 is CSARDQRNRGSRETQYF. CDR3 nucleotide sequence: TGCAGTGCTAGAGATCAACGGAACAGGGGAAGTAGAGAGACCCAGTACTTC.

The J gene is TRBJ2-4, the V gene TRBV2; 8 bases fit TRBD2. The CDR3 has 14 residues. Looked up from germline, CDR1 is SNHLY and CDR2 is FYNNEI. With 4 bases clipped from V and 6 bases from J, the junction kept 5 bases outside the gene matches. The CDR3 nucleotides read TGTGCCAGCAGTGGGCGGGAGGTCGTAAACATTCAGTACTTC. This translates into CASSGREVVNIQYF.

With regard to this clonotype: A read error is possible here, since a much larger clone lies one base away. This CDR3 reads CATSDNQAHTATQYF. CDR3 sequence (DNA): TGTGCCACCAGTGATAACCAGGCACACACAGCTACGCAGTATTTT. This chain connects TRBV24-1 to TRBJ2-3; D is undetermined. The CDR3 has 15 residues. Per the germline V gene, CDR1 is KGHDR and CDR2 is SFDVKD.

This chain joins TRBV7-6 and TRBJ2-7; 9 bases agree with TRBD2. There are 14 residues in the CDR3. Trimming at V came to 6 bases and at J to 0 bases, leaving 3 bases not matched to a gene. Germline V gene data show CDR1 as SGHVS and CDR2 as FNYEAQ. DNA of the CDR3: TGTGCCAGCAGTCGGACTAGCGACTCCTACGAGCAGTACTTC. This codes for CASSRTSDSYEQYF.

J is TRBJ2-1 and V is TRBV4-1, with 9 bases identical to TRBD2. The DNA end lines up better with TRBJ2-7; the J call may be wrong. Germline V gene sequence: CDR1 MGHRA, CDR2 YSYEKL. The CDR3 sequence is 18 residues long. The DNA for the CDR3 is TGCGCCAGCAGCCAAGAGCCCCCTGGGCGGGGGGGCCTCAATGAGCAGTACTTC. This codes for CASSQEPPGRGGLNEQYF.